The 5 T cell receptor beta chains below come from one sample, sequenced in a study of blood T cell repertoires in COVID-19. Only in-frame clones appear in the TCRdb table, and some are missing; sequencing was by immunoSEQ multiplex PCR. The data contain 250,000 to 300,000 clones, over 80% of them singletons. The sequenced sample was peripheral blood. These receptors were collected from a man in his sixties who had recovered from COVID-19.

This chain joins TRBV24-1 and TRBJ2-7, with D unclear. Germline V gene sequence: CDR1 KGHDR, CDR2 SFDVKD. This CDR3 has 13 residues. Deletions cut 1 base from V and 3 bases from J, with 6 bases between. The CDR3 protein is CATSDFPHYEQYF. CDR3 DNA sequence: TGTGCCACCAGTGATTTCCCCCACTACGAGCAGTACTTC.

This sequence joins TRBV6-4 and TRBJ1-4; TRBD1 matches 9 bases. The CDR3 spans 17 residues. Germline CDR1 and CDR2: MRHNA and SNTAGT. J gave up 8 bases and V 6 bases, and 16 bases lay outside the gene matches. This chain's CDR3 is CASSEGQGIQSAEKLFF. Here the CDR3 DNA reads TGTGCCAGCAGCGAAGGACAGGGGATCCAATCGGCCGAAAAACTGTTTTTT.

The chain employs TRBV6-2 or TRBV6-3 and TRBJ2-5; 14 bases match TRBD2. The CDR3 is 16 amino acids. Germline values: CDR1 MNHEY, CDR2 SVGEGT. V shed 6 bases and J 5 bases; nucleotides not matched to a gene: 8. The chain's CDR3 is CASSRGTSGSIETQYF. CDR3 nucleotides: TGTGCCAGCAGCCGTGGGACTAGCGGGAGTATTGAGACCCAGTACTTC.

The gene calls are TRBV10-3 and TRBJ1-1; no clear D. V lost 2 bases and J 2 bases, leaving 9 bases between the germline ends. The CDR3 has 14 residues. Germline CDR1 ENHRY, CDR2 SYGVKD. As DNA, the CDR3 is TGTGCCATCAGTGAGACAGATCTTAACACTGAAGCTTTCTTT. As protein: CAISETDLNTEAFF.

This clone appeared once. The chain joins TRBV10-3 to TRBJ2-7, with TRBD2 as a possible D gene (5 bases). The CDR3 covers 14 residues. Trimming removed 2 bases at V and 5 bases at J, with 13 bases between. CDR1 and CDR2 from the germline V gene are ENHRY and SYGVKD. CDR3 sequence: CAISERSLGDEQYF. CDR3 coding DNA: TGTGCCATCAGTGAGCGGTCCCTCGGGGACGAGCAGTACTTC.